Below are 29 T cell receptor beta chains sequenced from a single sample in a study of a mutant IDH1 vaccine in newly diagnosed glioma. The time point denotes: baseline, week 1 (first vaccination visit). Treatment described: pre-vaccination baseline after standard-of-care therapy. Some clones are missing from TCRdb's copy, which holds only in-frame ones; the method was immunoSEQ multiplex PCR. There are about 21,000 clones in the sample; roughly 84% occur only once, and about 5% lies in the top ten. The sequencing used PBMCs, collected from a glioma patient treated with radiotherapy, temozolomide or both. The receptor source for this set is a man aged 35 to 55 with glioma.

The chain couples TRBV5-6 to TRBJ1-1; TRBD1 matches at 8 bases. After removal of 0 bases from V and 5 bases from J, the junction contained 6 bases not matched to a gene. Per germline, CDR1 SGHDT and CDR2 YYEEEE. The CDR3 has 15 residues. CDR3 DNA: TGTGCCAGCAGCTTGGGGACAGGGAGAGGTACTGAAGCTTTCTTT. Its protein is CASSLGTGRGTEAFF. The variable domain in full, with the rest retrieved from reference TRBV5-6 and TRBJ1-1, is DAGVTQSPTHLIKTRGQQVTLRCSPKSGHDTVSWYQQALGQGPQFIFQYYEEEERQRGNFPDRFSGHQFPNYSSELNVNALLLGDSALYLCASSLGTGRGTEAFFGQGTRLTVV.

This clone has only one observation. The CDR3 DNA follows: TGTGCCAGCAGGCTCGGGACAGGGACGTTCAATGAGCAGTTCTTC. Translating it yields CASRLGTGTFNEQFF. The J gene is TRBJ2-1, the V gene TRBV2; TRBD1 aligns across 9 bases. This CDR3 has 15 amino acids. Per germline, CDR1 SNHLY and CDR2 FYNNEI. V dropped 6 bases and J dropped 6; count of bases not matched to a gene: 9.

The chain has TRBV18 and TRBJ1-2; TRBD1 matches at 7 bases. This CDR3 is built from 16 residues. The J segment lost 3 bases and the V segment lost 1 base, leaving 8 bases of the junction unmatched. CDR1 KGHSH and CDR2 LQKENI come from the germline V gene. CDR3: CASSPRGTDMYYGYTF. CDR3 sequence (DNA): TGTGCCAGCTCACCACGCGGGACAGACATGTACTATGGCTACACCTTC.

The chain carries TRBV29-1 and TRBJ1-5; a possible D gene is TRBD1 (6 bases). With 0 bases removed from V and 6 bases from J, the gap between germline ends came to 18 bases. Per germline, CDR1 SQVTM and CDR2 ANQGSEA. There are 16 residues in the CDR3. The DNA of the CDR3 is TGCAGCGTTGAAGAAGGCGGGGGGCTAGGCCGTCAGCCCCAGCATTTT. Translation: CSVEEGGGLGRQPQHF.

This rearrangement joins TRBV29-1 to TRBJ2-3; D ambiguous. The V end lost 7 bases, the J end lost 3 bases, and 14 bases lay between the germline ends. Per germline, CDR1 SQVTM and CDR2 ANQGSEA. CDR3 length: 13 residues. The CDR3 coding sequence is TGCAGCGCCTCTGGGTCGAGGACAGATACGCAGTATTTT. Protein sequence: CSASGSRTDTQYF.

The chain employs TRBV5-6 and TRBJ1-6, with D maybe TRBD1 (6 bases). The CDR3 totals 14 residues. Germline V gene sequence: CDR1 SGHDT, CDR2 YYEEEE. Trimming took off 4 bases at V and 7 bases at J, with 12 bases between the two ends. The CDR3 loop reads CASSPATGNSPLHF. CDR3 DNA: TGTGCCAGCAGCCCCGCCACAGGGAATTCACCCCTCCACTTT.

The J gene is TRBJ1-1, the V gene TRBV25-1; no definite D call. V was clipped by 3 bases and J by 6 bases, with 14 bases between them. Germline V gene sequence: CDR1 MGHDK, CDR2 SYGVNS. The CDR3 has 14 residues. This CDR3 reads CASSERKGIAEAFF. Written as DNA, the CDR3 is TGTGCCAGCAGTGAGCGGAAAGGGATCGCTGAAGCTTTCTTT. The variable domain in full, with the rest retrieved from reference TRBV25-1 and TRBJ1-1, is EADIYQTPRYLVIGTGKKITLECSQTMGHDKMYWYQQDPGMELHLIHYSYGVNSTEKGDLSSESTVSRIRTEHFPLTLESARPSHTSQYLCASSERKGIAEAFFGQGTRLTVV.

V and J are TRBV6-1 and TRBJ1-3, with D possibly being TRBD1 (6 bases). The CDR3 contains 15 residues. CDR1 and CDR2 from the germline V gene are MNHNS and SASEGT. V lost 5 bases to trimming and J lost 0 bases, with 11 bases between them. CDR3 in DNA: TGTGCCAGCAGTACAGGGAGGCTCTCTGGAAACACCATATATTTT. This codes for CASSTGRLSGNTIYF.

This clone was detected once. The chain employs TRBV19 and TRBJ1-4, with D hard to call. The V gene's germline CDR1 is LNHDA and CDR2 SQIVND (reference sequence). Trimming took 6 bases from V and 8 from J, leaving 13 bases between them. The CDR3 has 13 residues. Written as DNA, the CDR3 is TGTGCCAGTAGGACAACCCCTGGCGAAAAACTGTTTTTT. This codes for CASRTTPGEKLFF.

The J gene is TRBJ1-3, the V gene TRBV6-5, with D unresolved. There are 14 residues in the CDR3. The V gene lost 0 bases and the J gene lost 5 bases, with 8 bases spanning the gap. Germline CDR1 is MNHEY and CDR2 is SVGAGI. This CDR3 is CASSYSRTRNTIYF. The DNA for the CDR3 is TGTGCCAGCAGTTACTCGAGGACCCGAAACACCATATATTTT.

This clone showed up just once. The chain carries TRBV4-1 and TRBJ1-1, with TRBD1 as a possible D gene (6 bases). Trimming left V 1 base short and J 5 bases short, with 14 bases between. This CDR3 has 15 amino acids. Germline-derived CDR1 and CDR2 are MGHRA and YSYEKL. CDR3 sequence reads: CASSQARGSDTEAFF. The CDR3 DNA is TGCGCCAGCAGCCAAGCGAGGGGGTCGGATACTGAAGCTTTCTTT.

The rearrangement links TRBV30 to TRBJ1-4, with 7 bases matching TRBD1. After removal of 5 bases from V and 5 bases from J, the junction contained 5 bases not matched to a gene. Germline CDR1 GTSNPN, CDR2 SVGIG (reference sequence). The CDR3 is made up of 13 amino acids. The CDR3 protein is CAWGRDSNEKLFF. The CDR3 DNA reads TGTGCCTGGGGCCGGGACAGCAATGAAAAACTGTTTTTT. Filled out from reference TRBV30 and TRBJ1-4, the complete variable domain reads SQTIHQWPATLVQPVGSPLSLECTVEGTSNPNLYWYRQAAGRGLQLLFYSVGIGQISSEVPQNLSASRPQDRQFILSSKKLLLSDSGFYLCAWGRDSNEKLFFGSGTQLSVL.

The chain recombines TRBV9 with TRBJ1-2; D is possibly TRBD1 (6 bases). Trimming removed 1 base at V and 4 bases at J, with 11 bases between. CDR3 length: 14 amino acids. Germline-derived CDR1 and CDR2 are SGDLS and YYNGEE. The CDR3 is CASSVRQVAYGYTF. CDR3 DNA: TGTGCCAGCAGCGTAAGACAGGTGGCCTATGGCTACACCTTC.

In this sample, this clone turned up once. This chain connects TRBV14 to TRBJ1-1; no clear D gene. V shed 0 bases and J shed 4 bases, with 15 bases lying between them. The CDR3 has 16 residues. CDR1 and CDR2 from the germline V gene are SGHDN and FVKESK. The CDR3 protein is CASSQDRMMGGTEAFF. DNA for the CDR3: TGTGCCAGCAGCCAAGATAGAATGATGGGAGGCACTGAAGCTTTCTTT.

The chain couples TRBV6-5 to TRBJ1-1; unclear D gene. This CDR3 region has 16 residues. V was trimmed by 0 bases and J by 1 base, leaving 12 bases between them. Germline CDR1 is MNHEY and CDR2 is SVGAGI. CDR3 in amino acids: CASSYSRVTANTEAFF. CDR3 DNA: TGTGCCAGCAGTTACTCGAGAGTTACAGCGAACACTGAAGCTTTCTTT.

The CDR3 protein is CASSEVGGGYGYTF. CDR3 bases: TGCGCCAGCAGCGAGGTCGGGGGAGGCTATGGCTACACCTTC. The chain joins TRBV5-1 to TRBJ1-2, with D possibly matching TRBD1 (5 bases). Trimming left V 4 bases short and J 4 bases short, with 14 bases between. The CDR3 extends over 14 amino acids. Germline CDR1 SGHRS, CDR2 YFSETQ.

This clone was detected a few times. V gene TRBV29-1 combines with J gene TRBJ1-1; a weak D match, TRBD1 (5 bases). Germline values: CDR1 SQVTM, CDR2 ANQGSEA. The CDR3 loop spans 11 amino acids. Deletions cut 5 bases from V and 10 bases from J, with 14 bases between. CDR3 amino acids: CSVSRGGGAFF. CDR3 coding DNA: TGCAGCGTTTCGAGGGGCGGCGGAGCTTTCTTT.

The gene calls are TRBV6-5 and TRBJ2-1; 9 bases line up with TRBD2. Germline CDR1 MNHEY, CDR2 SVGAGI. This CDR3 comprises 15 residues. Trimming cost V 6 bases and J 6 bases; bases outside gene matches: 9. Here the CDR3 reads CASSRSSGRTNEQFF. In nucleotides, the CDR3 is TGTGCCAGCAGCCGGTCAAGCGGGAGGACCAATGAGCAGTTCTTC.

The chain joins TRBV9 to TRBJ2-5, with 8 bases lining up with TRBD2. With 0 bases clipped from V and 9 bases from J, the junction kept 7 bases outside the gene matches. Germline CDR1 SGDLS, CDR2 YYNGEE. The CDR3 has 14 amino acids. CDR3 DNA: TGTGCCAGCAGCGTAGGACTAGCGCCCATGGCCCAGTACTTC. As protein: CASSVGLAPMAQYF. The variable domain in full, with the rest retrieved from reference TRBV9 and TRBJ2-5, is DSGVTQTPKHLITATGQRVTLRCSPRSGDLSVYWYQQSLDQGLQFLIQYYNGEERAKGNILERFSAQQFPDLHSELNLSSLELGDSALYFCASSVGLAPMAQYFGPGTRLLVL.

This clone rates as medium-sized. The J gene is TRBJ2-7, the V gene TRBV29-1, with D tentatively TRBD2 (7 bases). With 2 bases removed from V and 4 bases from J, the gap between germline ends came to 12 bases. CDR3 length equals 13 residues. Germline V gene lookup returns CDR1 SQVTM and CDR2 ANQGSEA. CDR3 nucleotide sequence: TGCAGCGTTGAAAGGGGGGAGGGTTACGAGCAGTACTTC. Translated, it gives CSVERGEGYEQYF.

The chain combines TRBV6-1 with TRBJ1-1, with unresolved D. Germline assignment: CDR1 MNHNS and CDR2 SASEGT. Trimming stripped 6 bases from V and 1 base from J, with 12 bases between. This CDR3 region has 14 residues. The CDR3 spells CASRDINRNTEAFF. The CDR3 nucleotides are TGTGCCAGCAGAGATATTAACAGGAACACTGAAGCTTTCTTT.

The genes are TRBV6-5 and TRBJ1-1; the D is unclear. V lost 8 bases, J lost 2 bases, and 12 bases lay in between. This CDR3 spans 13 amino acids. The germline V gene encodes CDR1 MNHEY and CDR2 SVGAGI. CDR3 amino acids: CASRGKINTEAFF. The CDR3 nucleotides are TGTGCCAGCCGAGGGAAAATTAACACTGAAGCTTTCTTT.

The chain uses TRBV6-5 and TRBJ2-7, with D possibly TRBD2 on 5 matching bases. V gave up 5 bases and J gave up 11 bases, with 16 bases separating them. CDR1 and CDR2 (germline): MNHEY, SVGAGI. The CDR3 is 12 residues long. The CDR3 spells CASSHPSGKEYV. In nucleotides, the CDR3 is TGTGCCAGCAGTCATCCCTCCGGGAAGGAGTACGTC.

The chain combines TRBV5-1 with TRBJ1-3; 7 nucleotides agree with TRBD1. Germline V CDR1 and CDR2: SGHRS, YFSETQ. CDR3 length equals 14 residues. The junction had 5 bases not matched to a gene; V was cut back by 4 bases and J by 4 bases. The CDR3 coding sequence is TGCGCCAGCAGCGGCCAGGGGGACGGAAACACCATATATTTT. This sequence encodes CASSGQGDGNTIYF.

The chain couples TRBV2 to TRBJ2-7, with TRBD2 matching over 8 bases. The CDR3 length is 15 residues. Trimming removed 3 bases from V and 7 bases from J; junction bases left unmatched: 11. The germline V gene encodes CDR1 SNHLY and CDR2 FYNNEI. Here the CDR3 reads CASSERVAGIEEQYV. DNA of the CDR3: TGTGCCAGCAGTGAGAGGGTAGCGGGGATAGAGGAGCAGTACGTC.

The gene calls are TRBV29-1 and TRBJ1-2; D is unresolved. The CDR3 totals 14 residues. The germline V and J ends were trimmed by 4 bases and 0 bases, with 12 bases remaining between them. The germline gives CDR1 SQVTM, CDR2 ANQGSEA. CDR3 in DNA: TGCAGCGTTGGGACCGGAGAAGCTAACTATGGCTACACCTTC. Translating it yields CSVGTGEANYGYTF. The full variable domain, completed using reference TRBV29-1 and TRBJ1-2, is SAVISQKPSRDICQRGTSLTIQCQVDSQVTMMFWYRQQPGQSLTLIATANQGSEATYESGFVIDKFPISRPNLTFSTLTVSNMSPEDSSIYLCSVGTGEANYGYTFGSGTRLTVV.

The J gene is TRBJ2-5, the V gene TRBV4-2, with D possibly being TRBD2 (5 bases). V gave up 0 bases and J gave up 5 bases, with 16 bases separating them. The CDR3 consists of 16 residues. Germline V gene sequence: CDR1 LGHNA, CDR2 YNFKEQ. The CDR3, as DNA: TGTGCCAGCAGCCAAGAGGAGGCCGGTCCTTCTGAGACCCAGTACTTC. Residues: CASSQEEAGPSETQYF.

CDR3 DNA sequence: TGTGCCAGCAGCCAAATCGGGAGCTCTGGGGCCAACGTCCTGACTTTC. Its protein is CASSQIGSSGANVLTF. The rearrangement links TRBV4-2 to TRBJ2-6; possible D gene TRBD2, 6 bases. CDR3 size: 16 residues. CDR1 and CDR2 (germline): LGHNA, YNFKEQ. V gave up 2 bases and J gave up 0 bases, with 8 bases separating them.

The rearrangement links TRBV6-1 to TRBJ2-7; 10 bases are a match to TRBD2. V shed 5 bases, J shed 0 bases, and the junction held 4 bases outside the gene matches. Germline values: CDR1 MNHNS, CDR2 SASEGT. The CDR3 contains 15 residues. CDR3 DNA sequence: TGTGCCAGCAGTCTGGCTAGCGGGAGCTCCTACGAGCAGTACGTC. This sequence encodes CASSLASGSSYEQYV.